A selection of T cell receptor beta chains follows, all from one sample in a study of T cell responses to AZD1222 COVID-19 vaccine. Profiled with immunoSEQ multiplex PCR; TCRdb holds only in-frame clones, not every one. The data hold 90,000 to 150,000 clones, with more than 75% observed a single time. The sample consisted of peripheral blood, taken on day 0 of AZD1222 vaccination. These receptor sequences come from an adult in good health. Both conserved end residues are part of each CDR3. Fields, in order: V gene, clone size, CDR3 length, J gene, D gene, CDR3 protein, CDR3 DNA. The D gene is left open where the match is weak. The size of a clone is reported for some rows only, either as once, few or many, or as a class for expanded clones.

V gene: TRBV27
clone size: NA
CDR3 length: 13
J gene: TRBJ1-1
D gene: NA
CDR3 protein: CASSQRAQSEAFF
CDR3 DNA: TGTGCCAGCAGTCAGAGGGCCCAATCGGAAGCTTTCTTT

V gene: TRBV4-3
clone size: NA
CDR3 length: 14
J gene: TRBJ1-4
D gene: TRBD1
CDR3 protein: CASSPGQGGEKLFF
CDR3 DNA: TGCGCCAGCAGCCCGGGACAGGGGGGAGAAAAACTGTTTTTT

V gene: TRBV12-3/TRBV12-4
clone size: once
CDR3 length: 11
J gene: TRBJ1-1
D gene: NA
CDR3 protein: CASTLNTEAFF
CDR3 DNA: TGTGCCAGCACATTGAACACTGAAGCTTTCTTT

V gene: TRBV14
clone size: once
CDR3 length: 13
J gene: TRBJ2-5
D gene: NA
CDR3 protein: CASSQAEMTSQYF
CDR3 DNA: TGTGCCAGCAGCCAAGCGGAAATGACCTCCCAGTACTTC

V gene: TRBV4-1
clone size: NA
CDR3 length: 14
J gene: TRBJ1-2
D gene: TRBD1
CDR3 protein: CASSQTGGVGGYTF
CDR3 DNA: TGCGCCAGCAGCCAAACAGGGGGCGTGGGTGGCTACACCTTC

V gene: TRBV3-1/TRBV3-2
clone size: NA
CDR3 length: 13
J gene: TRBJ1-1
D gene: NA
CDR3 protein: CASSPPGKTEAFF
CDR3 DNA: TGTGCCAGCAGCCCACCAGGGAAAACTGAAGCTTTCTTT

V gene: TRBV15
clone size: NA
CDR3 length: 15
J gene: TRBJ2-3
D gene: NA
CDR3 protein: CATSSPGGPTDTQYF
CDR3 DNA: TGTGCCACCAGCAGCCCCGGGGGGCCTACAGATACGCAGTATTTT

V gene: TRBV7-8
clone size: NA
CDR3 length: 13
J gene: TRBJ1-5
D gene: NA
CDR3 protein: CASSAGGDQPQHF
CDR3 DNA: TGTGCCAGCAGCGCTGGAGGGGATCAGCCCCAGCATTTT

V gene: TRBV7-2
clone size: NA
CDR3 length: 14
J gene: TRBJ1-5
D gene: NA
CDR3 protein: CASSLGYPHQPQHF
CDR3 DNA: TGTGCCAGCAGCTTAGGGTATCCCCATCAGCCCCAGCATTTT

V gene: TRBV27
clone size: NA
CDR3 length: 14
J gene: TRBJ1-1
D gene: NA
CDR3 protein: CASSFDRMNTEAFF
CDR3 DNA: TGTGCCAGCAGTTTTGACAGAATGAACACTGAAGCTTTCTTT

V gene: TRBV4-1
clone size: NA
CDR3 length: 16
J gene: TRBJ2-4
D gene: NA
CDR3 protein: CASSQEAGGRANIQYF
CDR3 DNA: TGCGCCAGCAGCCAAGAGGCCGGGGGGCGGGCAAACATTCAGTACTTC

V gene: TRBV3-1/TRBV3-2
clone size: NA
CDR3 length: 14
J gene: TRBJ1-2
D gene: TRBD1
CDR3 protein: CASSPMDRSYGYTF
CDR3 DNA: TGTGCCAGCAGCCCTATGGACAGGAGCTATGGCTACACCTTC

V gene: TRBV5-1
clone size: NA
CDR3 length: 15
J gene: TRBJ2-7
D gene: TRBD2
CDR3 protein: CASSLGLAVSYEQYF
CDR3 DNA: TGCGCCAGCAGCTTGGGACTAGCGGTTTCCTACGAGCAGTACTTC

V gene: TRBV3-1/TRBV3-2
clone size: few
CDR3 length: 14
J gene: TRBJ2-7
D gene: NA
CDR3 protein: CASSQDYRPYEQYF
CDR3 DNA: TGTGCCAGCAGCCAAGATTACAGGCCCTACGAGCAGTACTTC

V gene: TRBV18
clone size: NA
CDR3 length: 14
J gene: TRBJ2-7
D gene: TRBD1
CDR3 protein: CASSHRGRPYEQYF
CDR3 DNA: TGTGCCAGCTCACACAGGGGGCGACCCTACGAGCAGTACTTC

V gene: TRBV6-5
clone size: NA
CDR3 length: 14
J gene: TRBJ1-2
D gene: NA
CDR3 protein: CASSPGPINYGYTF
CDR3 DNA: TGTGCCAGCAGTCCGGGACCGATTAACTATGGCTACACCTTC

V gene: TRBV7-2
clone size: once
CDR3 length: 15
J gene: TRBJ1-2
D gene: TRBD1
CDR3 protein: CASSLATGDSYGYTF
CDR3 DNA: TGTGCCAGCAGCTTAGCGACAGGGGACAGCTATGGCTACACCTTC

V gene: TRBV5-1
clone size: NA
CDR3 length: 15
J gene: TRBJ2-1
D gene: NA
CDR3 protein: CASSYTGSSYNEQFF
CDR3 DNA: TGCGCCAGCAGTTATACAGGGAGCTCCTACAATGAGCAGTTCTTC

V gene: TRBV6-2/TRBV6-3
clone size: NA
CDR3 length: 15
J gene: TRBJ1-2
D gene: NA
CDR3 protein: CASSYGSGTTDGYTF
CDR3 DNA: TGTGCCAGCAGTTACGGGTCGGGGACTACGGATGGCTACACCTTC

V gene: TRBV5-1
clone size: NA
CDR3 length: 13
J gene: TRBJ2-5
D gene: NA
CDR3 protein: CASTEPGGSPQYF
CDR3 DNA: TGCGCCAGCACTGAACCCGGCGGCTCCCCCCAGTACTTC

V gene: TRBV5-8
clone size: once
CDR3 length: 17
J gene: TRBJ2-7
D gene: NA
CDR3 protein: CASSLEYGDSRPYEQYF
CDR3 DNA: TGTGCCAGCAGCTTGGAGTACGGGGATTCCCGACCCTACGAGCAGTACTTC

V gene: TRBV5-1
clone size: few
CDR3 length: 14
J gene: TRBJ1-2
D gene: NA
CDR3 protein: CASSLGGVYDGYTF
CDR3 DNA: TGCGCCAGCAGCTTGGGCGGGGTCTACGATGGCTACACCTTC